Below, one TCR beta chain is given with its context. Its antigen is currently not known. No quality values exist for individual bases; no much larger clone is one base distant. This specimen belongs to a study of blood T cell repertoires in COVID-19 (dated by TCRdb to the early 2020s). With respect to the entire study: The collaborator samples originated in the United States, Italy and Spain and spanned the acute and convalescent phases of COVID-19. The prospective study material was composed of cDNA or gDNA derived from T cells, B-cell-depleted T cells, or PBMCs. Deeply sampled blood TCRbeta repertoires from subjects exposed to, actively infected with, or recovered from COVID-19 were included in the dataset. A freely available public database, intended as a resource for researchers studying the immune response to SARS-CoV-2, is where the repertoires were released. Samples came from the ongoing ImmuneRACE study (first 160 participants) plus 1,254 subjects from 6 global collaborators. A de-identified subject ID, COVID-19 status, age in years and sex were almost always included in the sample metadata. Where available, HLA class I and class II types were obtained from metadata supplied by the sample provider rather than from assay-based typing. General conclusions and limits of the study: The quantity of clinical and demographic metadata differed by source and by participant and was supplied without curation.

At one collaborating source in Seattle, patients were enrolled during active infection and were followed longitudinally through the course of disease. Whole blood was collected in K2EDTA tubes by collaborating institutions according to the institutions' own protocols. Collaborator samples were shipped for TCRbeta analysis as frozen whole blood, isolated PBMCs, or DNA extracted from either sample type. The immunoSEQ Assay, a bias-controlled multiplex PCR, was used to amplify TCRbeta CDR3 regions from genomic DNA. In the authors' own workflow: The number of nucleated cells in each sample was estimated from the amplification of reference gene primers within the assay. Sequence reads were collapsed and filtered to measure the absolute abundance of every unique TCRbeta CDR3 rearrangement. Productive Simpson clonality was computed per sample as the square root of Simpson's diversity index over productive rearrangements. Sourced from immuneACCESS, this table was stored by TCRdb with only in-frame sequences that have V and J called. A share of the clones is absent; for the studies checked, an unresolved V gene accounts for under half, and the remainder has no known explanation. V and J calls and clone size are copied from that table; D and trimming were computed from the DNA. Within this sample are about 200,000 clones, with about 82% of them counted one time only. The top ten hold 0.9% to 0.95% of the sample.

This sequence was found in a man in his sixties with COVID-19, enrolled during active disease. Sequenced input: peripheral blood.

The DNA sequence is TGTGCCAGCAGCTTATCTTACGAGCAGTACTTC. Translated, this is CASSLSYEQYF. The chain is assembled from TRBV7-9 and TRBJ2-7, with the identity of the D gene unclear. CDR1 and CDR2 were assigned from the germline V gene (reference sequence) as SEHNR and FQNEAQ. Including the terminal cysteine and phenylalanine, the CDR3 comprises 11 residues. Here the CDR3 DNA is all that survives: 33 bases in frame from base 1. V loses 2 bases, J loses 4 bases, and the germline ends lie 3 bases apart.